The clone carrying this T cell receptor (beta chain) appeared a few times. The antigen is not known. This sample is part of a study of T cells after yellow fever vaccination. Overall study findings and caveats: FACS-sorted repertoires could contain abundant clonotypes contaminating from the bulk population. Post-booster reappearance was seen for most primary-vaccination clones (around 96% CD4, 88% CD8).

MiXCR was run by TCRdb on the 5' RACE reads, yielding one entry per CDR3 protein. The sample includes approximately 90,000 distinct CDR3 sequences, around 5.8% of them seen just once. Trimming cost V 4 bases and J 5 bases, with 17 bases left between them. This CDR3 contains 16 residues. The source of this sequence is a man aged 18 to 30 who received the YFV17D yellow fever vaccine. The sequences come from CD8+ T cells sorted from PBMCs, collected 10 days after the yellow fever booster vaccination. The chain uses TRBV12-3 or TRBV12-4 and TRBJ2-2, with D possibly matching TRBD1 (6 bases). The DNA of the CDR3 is TGTGCCAGCAGTTGGTCTTTACAGGGCACAACCGGGGAGCTGTTTTTT. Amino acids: CASSWSLQGTTGELFF.